This is a list of T cell receptor beta chains from one sample in a study of blood T cell repertoires in COVID-19. Assay: immunoSEQ multiplex PCR; the TCRdb copy retains only in-frame clones and omits some. The sample carries around 310,000 clones, 70% to 90% recorded once. The sample consisted of peripheral blood. The receptor set was obtained from a woman aged 60-75 years with acute or convalescent COVID-19. The CDR3 runs from the conserved cysteine through the conserved F or W. A D gene is named only where the DNA matches it firmly. Some rows have no size entry. The others give once, few or many, or a class for an expanded clone.

TRBV4-1,TRBJ2-7,NA,TRBD1,CASSRRDRVYEQYF,TGCGCCAGCAGCCGCCGGGACAGAGTTTACGAGCAGTACTTC
TRBV13,TRBJ2-1,NA,NA,CASSKLQGSNYNEQFF,TGTGCCAGCAGTAAACTACAGGGTAGTAACTACAATGAGCAGTTCTTC
TRBV3-1/TRBV3-2,TRBJ2-5,NA,NA,CASSQDLLGHASGQYF,TGTGCCAGCAGCCAAGATCTTTTAGGACACGCATCAGGCCAGTACTTC
TRBV3-1/TRBV3-2,TRBJ2-2,once,NA,CASSRLNTGELFF,TGTGCCAGCAGTCGGTTGAACACCGGGGAGCTGTTTTTT
TRBV10-3,TRBJ1-3,NA,NA,CAISGTPAGASGNTIYF,TGTGCCATCAGTGGTACTCCGGCGGGGGCCTCTGGAAACACCATATATTTT
TRBV6-5,TRBJ2-2,NA,TRBD1,CASSSVGQGNTGELFF,TGTGCCAGCAGTTCCGTGGGACAGGGTAACACCGGGGAGCTGTTTTTT
TRBV27,TRBJ2-5,NA,NA,CASGRPLKETQYF,TGTGCCAGCGGGAGGCCCCTAAAGGAGACCCAGTACTTC
TRBV5-4,TRBJ2-3,NA,NA,CASSLATGTDTQYF,TGTGCCAGCAGCTTGGCAACAGGCACAGATACGCAGTATTTT
TRBV5-6,TRBJ2-2,NA,TRBD1,CASSWAGTGNTGELFF,TGTGCCAGCAGCTGGGCCGGGACAGGGAACACCGGGGAGCTGTTTTTT
TRBV6-4,TRBJ2-1,NA,TRBD2,CASSEQRGGYNEQFF,TGTGCCAGCAGTGAACAGCGGGGGGGGTACAATGAGCAGTTCTTC
TRBV5-4,TRBJ2-2,NA,NA,CASGRTEEGGELFF,TGTGCCAGCGGGAGAACCGAGGAAGGCGGGGAGCTGTTTTTT
TRBV18,TRBJ2-6,NA,TRBD1,CASSRDRNSGANVLTF,TGTGCCAGCTCACGGGACAGAAACTCTGGGGCCAACGTCCTGACTTTC
TRBV20-1,TRBJ2-7,few,TRBD1,CSVQGMNEQYF,TGCAGTGTACAGGGGATGAACGAGCAGTACTTC
TRBV7-2,TRBJ1-2,NA,NA,CASSRGESSYGYTF,TGTGCCAGCAGCAGAGGAGAATCTTCCTATGGCTACACCTTC
TRBV19,TRBJ2-6,once,NA,CATRGNLDSGANVLTF,TGTGCCACTCGGGGGAACTTGGACTCTGGGGCCAACGTCCTGACTTTC
TRBV19,TRBJ2-3,NA,TRBD2,CASSIDLREVRDTQYF,TGTGCCAGTAGTATAGACCTTCGGGAGGTTCGAGATACGCAGTATTTT
TRBV18,TRBJ2-7,NA,NA,CASSPRRAGHAYEQYF,TGTGCCAGCTCACCGCGAAGAGCGGGCCACGCCTACGAGCAGTACTTC
TRBV5-1,TRBJ1-6,few,TRBD1,CASSSGTGGNSPLHF,TGCGCCAGCAGCTCGGGGACAGGTGGAAATTCACCCCTCCACTTT
TRBV9,TRBJ2-1,NA,TRBD2,CASSARLLAGGVDEQFF,TGTGCCAGCAGCGCCCGGCTACTAGCGGGAGGAGTGGATGAGCAGTTCTTC
TRBV7-3,TRBJ1-2,NA,NA,CASSQGHQIEGYTF,TGTGCCAGCAGCCAGGGACACCAGATAGAAGGCTACACCTTC
TRBV9,TRBJ2-1,once,NA,CASSVVPPVEVGANYNEQFF,TGTGCCAGCAGCGTAGTACCCCCCGTGGAAGTGGGGGCAAATTACAATGAGCAGTTCTTC
TRBV4-1,TRBJ2-1,NA,NA,CASSQDSVQQFF,TGCGCCAGCAGCCAAGATTCGGTCCAGCAGTTCTTC
TRBV19,TRBJ2-3,NA,NA,CASSIYADTQYF,TGTGCCAGTAGTATATATGCAGATACGCAGTATTTT
TRBV5-1,TRBJ1-2,NA,NA,CASSLFGEEGGYTF,TGCGCCAGCAGCTTGTTCGGGGAGGAGGGCGGCTACACCTTC
TRBV18,TRBJ1-2,once,NA,CASSPATVQEDYGYTF,TGTGCCAGCTCACCAGCGACAGTCCAAGAGGACTATGGCTACACCTTC
TRBV7-8,TRBJ2-3,NA,NA,CASSWDSDTQYF,TGTGCCAGCAGCTGGGACTCAGATACGCAGTATTTT
TRBV6-5,TRBJ1-2,few,NA,CASSLREGTYGYTF,TGTGCCAGCAGTCTCCGGGAGGGAACCTATGGCTACACCTTC
TRBV27,TRBJ1-1,NA,NA,CASSLSSGSEAFF,TGTGCCAGCAGTTTGAGTTCCGGGTCTGAAGCTTTCTTT
TRBV2,TRBJ1-5,NA,TRBD1,CASSQIGQGGNQPQHF,TGTGCCAGCAGTCAAATAGGCCAGGGGGGCAATCAGCCCCAGCATTTT
TRBV11-2,TRBJ2-7,NA,NA,CASSSPSGTYEQYF,TGTGCCAGCAGCTCCCCTTCAGGGACCTACGAGCAGTACTTC
TRBV7-8,TRBJ2-7,once,TRBD1,CASSPRDRAYEQYF,TGTGCCAGCAGCCCCCGGGACAGAGCCTACGAGCAGTACTTC
TRBV23-1,TRBJ2-7,NA,TRBD2,CASGIAGVSYEQYF,TGCGCCAGCGGGATAGCGGGAGTCTCCTACGAGCAGTACTTC
TRBV1,TRBJ2-7,once,NA,CTSSLKKSQREEGGEQYF,TGCACCAGCAGCCTAAAGAAGTCCCAGCGGGAGGAAGGGGGCGAGCAGTACTTC
TRBV6-2/TRBV6-3,TRBJ1-1,NA,NA,CASSYPLGLRGGNTEAFF,TGTGCCAGCAGTTACCCATTAGGACTGCGGGGGGGTAACACTGAAGCTTTCTTT
TRBV28,TRBJ1-2,NA,TRBD1,CASSLSGTEHGYTF,TGTGCCAGCAGTTTATCCGGGACAGAGCATGGCTACACCTTC
TRBV28,TRBJ2-3,NA,TRBD2,CASSSPRTSGVIYTQYF,TGTGCCAGCAGTTCCCCTAGGACTAGCGGGGTCATATATACGCAGTATTTT
TRBV6-5,TRBJ2-7,NA,TRBD1,CASRGQGVYEQYF,TGTGCCAGCAGAGGACAGGGGGTTTACGAGCAGTACTTC
TRBV5-1,TRBJ2-7,NA,NA,CASSSGQPAEQYF,TGCGCCAGCAGCTCCGGACAGCCCGCCGAGCAGTACTTC
TRBV28,TRBJ1-4,NA,TRBD1,CASSGQGLANEKLFF,TGTGCCAGCAGCGGACAGGGGTTGGCTAATGAAAAACTGTTTTTT
TRBV9,TRBJ2-2,few,TRBD2,CASSVAGGPRESGELFF,TGTGCCAGCAGCGTAGCGGGAGGGCCTCGAGAATCCGGGGAGCTGTTTTTT
TRBV3-1/TRBV3-2,TRBJ2-3,once,TRBD1,CASSLLGLYRGRGDTQYF,TGTGCCAGCAGCCTCTTGGGCCTCTACAGGGGGCGCGGGGATACGCAGTATTTT
TRBV6-6,TRBJ1-1,NA,NA,CASRPQAGRVSTEAFF,TGTGCCAGCAGACCCCAAGCGGGCAGGGTGAGCACTGAAGCTTTCTTT
TRBV7-9,TRBJ2-2,few,NA,CASRDEPTSQGGELFF,TGTGCCAGCAGAGATGAACCAACCTCCCAGGGCGGGGAGCTGTTTTTT
TRBV28,TRBJ2-7,NA,NA,CASSLWPPVNLFAYEQYF,TGTGCCAGCAGTTTATGGCCCCCAGTAAATCTCTTCGCCTACGAGCAGTACTTC
TRBV19,TRBJ1-5,few,NA,CASSANRDQPQHF,TGTGCCAGTAGTGCCAACAGGGATCAGCCCCAGCATTTT
TRBV5-1,TRBJ1-6,NA,TRBD1,CASSLEGQGLSPLHF,TGCGCCAGCAGCTTGGAAGGACAGGGGCTCTCACCCCTCCACTTT
TRBV5-4,TRBJ1-6,NA,TRBD1,CASRNRGSLSPLHF,TGTGCCAGCAGAAACAGGGGTTCTCTCTCACCCCTCCACTTT
TRBV5-4,TRBJ1-2,NA,TRBD1,CASSPPRQGHNYGYTF,TGTGCCAGCAGCCCTCCTCGACAGGGGCATAACTATGGCTACACCTTC